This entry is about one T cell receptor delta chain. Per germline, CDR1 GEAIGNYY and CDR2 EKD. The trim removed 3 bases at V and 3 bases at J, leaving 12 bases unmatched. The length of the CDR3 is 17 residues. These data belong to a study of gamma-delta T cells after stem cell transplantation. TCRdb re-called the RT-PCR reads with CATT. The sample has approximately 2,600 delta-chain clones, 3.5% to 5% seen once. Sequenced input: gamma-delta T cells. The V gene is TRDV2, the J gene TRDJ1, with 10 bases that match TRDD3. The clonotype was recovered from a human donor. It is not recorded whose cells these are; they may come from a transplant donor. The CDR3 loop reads CACDSVEGDTRADKLIF. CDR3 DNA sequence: TGTGCCTGTGACTCGGTCGAGGGGGATACGCGGGCCGATAAACTCATCTTT.